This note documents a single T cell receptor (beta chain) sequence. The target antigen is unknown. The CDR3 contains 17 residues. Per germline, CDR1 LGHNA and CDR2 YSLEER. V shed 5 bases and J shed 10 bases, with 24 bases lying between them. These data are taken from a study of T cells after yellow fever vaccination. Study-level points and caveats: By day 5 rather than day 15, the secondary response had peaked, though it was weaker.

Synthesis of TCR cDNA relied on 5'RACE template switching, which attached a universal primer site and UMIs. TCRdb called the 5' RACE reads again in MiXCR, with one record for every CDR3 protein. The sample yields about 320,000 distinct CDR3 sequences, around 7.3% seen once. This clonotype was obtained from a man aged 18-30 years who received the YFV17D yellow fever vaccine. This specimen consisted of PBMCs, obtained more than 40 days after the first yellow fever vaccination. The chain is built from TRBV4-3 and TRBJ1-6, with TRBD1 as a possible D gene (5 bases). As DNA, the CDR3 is TGCGCCAGCAGCTTAGGCGTGCCCTTGACAGAGACCTCACCCCTCCACTTT. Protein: CASSLGVPLTETSPLHF.